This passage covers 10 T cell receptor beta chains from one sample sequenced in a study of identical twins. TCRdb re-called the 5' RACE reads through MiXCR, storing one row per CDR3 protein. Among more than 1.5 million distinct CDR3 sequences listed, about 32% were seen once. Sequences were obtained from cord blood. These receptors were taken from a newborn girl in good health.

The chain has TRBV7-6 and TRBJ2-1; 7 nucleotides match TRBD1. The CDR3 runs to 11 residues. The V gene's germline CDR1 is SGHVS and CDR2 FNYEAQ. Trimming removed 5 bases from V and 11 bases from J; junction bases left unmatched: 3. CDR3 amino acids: CASSIQGKQFF. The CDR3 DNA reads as TGTGCCAGCAGCATACAGGGGAAGCAGTTCTTC.

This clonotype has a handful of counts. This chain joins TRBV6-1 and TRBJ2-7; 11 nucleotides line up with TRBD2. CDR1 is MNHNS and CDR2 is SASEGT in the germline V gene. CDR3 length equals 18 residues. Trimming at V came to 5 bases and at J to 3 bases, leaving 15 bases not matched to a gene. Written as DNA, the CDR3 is TGTGCCAGCAGTCAAATATTCCAGCGGACTAGCGGGCTCTACGAGCAGTACTTC. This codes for CASSQIFQRTSGLYEQYF.

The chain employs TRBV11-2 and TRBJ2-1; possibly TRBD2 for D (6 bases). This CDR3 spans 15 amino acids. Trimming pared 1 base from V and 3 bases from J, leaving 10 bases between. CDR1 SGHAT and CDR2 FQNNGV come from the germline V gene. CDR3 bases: TGTGCCAGCAGCTTAGCGGGACTCTACTACAATGAGCAGTTCTTC. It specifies CASSLAGLYYNEQFF. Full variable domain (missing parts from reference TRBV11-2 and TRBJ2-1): EAGVAQSPRYKIIEKRQSVAFWCNPISGHATLYWYQQILGQGPKLLIQFQNNGVVDDSQLPKDRFSAERLKGVDSTLKIQPAKLEDSAVYLCASSLAGLYYNEQFFGPGTRLTVL.

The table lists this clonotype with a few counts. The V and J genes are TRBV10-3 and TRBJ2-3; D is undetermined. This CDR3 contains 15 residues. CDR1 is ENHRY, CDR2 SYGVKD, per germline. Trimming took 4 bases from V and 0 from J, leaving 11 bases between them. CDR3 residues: CAISAAKISTDTQYF. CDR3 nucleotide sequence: TGTGCCATCAGTGCGGCCAAGATAAGCACAGATACGCAGTATTTT.

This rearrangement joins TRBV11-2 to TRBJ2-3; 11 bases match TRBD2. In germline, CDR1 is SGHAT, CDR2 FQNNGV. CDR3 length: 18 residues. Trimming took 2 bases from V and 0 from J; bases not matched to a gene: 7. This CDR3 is CASSLSLLAGGSTDTQYF. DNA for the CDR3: TGTGCCAGCAGCTTAAGCTTGCTAGCGGGGGGTAGCACAGATACGCAGTATTTT.

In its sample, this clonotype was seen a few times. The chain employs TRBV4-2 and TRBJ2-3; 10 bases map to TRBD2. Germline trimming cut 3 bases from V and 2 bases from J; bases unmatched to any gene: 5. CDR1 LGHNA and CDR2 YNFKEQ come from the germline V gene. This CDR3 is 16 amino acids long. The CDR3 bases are TGTGCCAGCAGCCATGGAGCGGGGGGGCCCACAGATACGCAGTATTTT. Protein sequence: CASSHGAGGPTDTQYF.

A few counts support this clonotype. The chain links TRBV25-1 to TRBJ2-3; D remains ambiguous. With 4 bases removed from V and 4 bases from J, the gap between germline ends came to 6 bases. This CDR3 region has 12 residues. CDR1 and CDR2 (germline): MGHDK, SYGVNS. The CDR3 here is CASSAAADTQYF. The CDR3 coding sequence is TGTGCCAGCAGTGCCGCGGCAGATACGCAGTATTTT.

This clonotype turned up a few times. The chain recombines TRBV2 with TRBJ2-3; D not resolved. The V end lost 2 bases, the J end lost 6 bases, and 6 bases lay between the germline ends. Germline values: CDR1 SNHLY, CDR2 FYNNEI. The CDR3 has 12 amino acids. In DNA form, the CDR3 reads TGTGCCAGCAGTGAAATAAAGGATACGCAGTATTTT. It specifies CASSEIKDTQYF.

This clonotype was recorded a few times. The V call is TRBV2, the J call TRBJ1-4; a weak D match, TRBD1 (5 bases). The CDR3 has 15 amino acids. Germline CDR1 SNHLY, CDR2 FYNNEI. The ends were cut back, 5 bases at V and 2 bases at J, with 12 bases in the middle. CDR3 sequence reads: CASSSWRGTNEKLFF. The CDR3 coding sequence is TGTGCCAGCAGTTCTTGGAGGGGCACTAATGAAAAACTGTTTTTT.

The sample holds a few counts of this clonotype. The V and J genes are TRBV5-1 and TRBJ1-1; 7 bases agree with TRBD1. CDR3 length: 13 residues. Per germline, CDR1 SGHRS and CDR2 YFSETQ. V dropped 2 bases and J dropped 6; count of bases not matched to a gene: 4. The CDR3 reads CASSFHRGPEAFF. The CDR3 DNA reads TGCGCCAGCAGCTTTCACAGGGGCCCTGAAGCTTTCTTT.